This T cell receptor (beta chain) stems from a study of CD8+CD57+ T cells in acquired aplastic anemia. TCR beta VDJ and CDR3 were profiled, and genomic DNA was the template. MiXCR, applied by TCRdb to the reads, yields one record per CDR3 protein. Of about 190,000 distinct CDR3 sequences in the sample, around half are singletons; the top ten hold about 8.8%. This clonotype showed up many times. The ends lost 2 bases at V and 4 bases at J; junction bases unmatched: 4. The CDR3 covers 15 residues. Germline CDR1 and CDR2: KGHDR and SFDVKD. The sequenced patients had an expansion of CD8+CD57+ cells seen by flow cytometry.

The sample taken for sequencing was sorted CD4+, CD8+, or CD8+CD57+ T cells (not recorded which) from PBMCs. This TCR derives from a human donor with aplastic anemia. The chain carries TRBV24-1 and TRBJ1-2; 9 bases align to TRBD1. The CDR3 DNA follows: TGTGCCACCAGTGATTCGGGACAGGGTTTCTATGGCTACACCTTC. Translation: CATSDSGQGFYGYTF.